The clone carrying this T cell receptor beta chain appeared once. The data originate from a study of siplizumab effects on memory and regulatory T cells. CDR1 is SGHRS and CDR2 is YFSETQ in the germline V gene. With 0 bases removed from V and 2 bases from J, the gap between germline ends came to 5 bases. This CDR3 comprises 13 residues. Using immunoSEQ multiplex PCR, the repertoire was profiled, and TCRdb retains in-frame clones only, with some absent. Here the sample spans around 120,000 clones, about 95% being singletons. Material for sequencing was non-Treg CD4+ T cells sorted from blood. V and J are TRBV5-1 and TRBJ2-5; no definite D call. The origin of this receptor is a human donor in good health. The CDR3 sequence is CASSLEKQETQYF. In DNA, the CDR3 is TGCGCCAGCAGCTTGGAGAAGCAAGAGACCCAGTACTTC.